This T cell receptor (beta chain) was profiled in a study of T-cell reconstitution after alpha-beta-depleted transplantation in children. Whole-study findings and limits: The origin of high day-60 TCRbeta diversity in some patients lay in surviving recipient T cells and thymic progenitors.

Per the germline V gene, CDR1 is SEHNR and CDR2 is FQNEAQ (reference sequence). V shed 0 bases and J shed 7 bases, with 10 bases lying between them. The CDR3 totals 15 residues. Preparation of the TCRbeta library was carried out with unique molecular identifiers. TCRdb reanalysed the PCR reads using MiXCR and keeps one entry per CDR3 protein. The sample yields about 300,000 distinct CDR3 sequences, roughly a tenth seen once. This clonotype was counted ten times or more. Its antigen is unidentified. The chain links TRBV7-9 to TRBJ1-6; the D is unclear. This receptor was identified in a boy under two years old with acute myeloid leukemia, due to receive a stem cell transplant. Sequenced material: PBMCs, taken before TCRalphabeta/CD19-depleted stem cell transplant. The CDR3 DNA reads TGTGCCAGCAGCTTAGCTTCTCAGCCCAATTCACCCCTCCACTTT. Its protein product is CASSLASQPNSPLHF.